This entry concerns a single TCR beta chain. Its cognate antigen has yet to be identified. It has no much larger one-base neighbor in the sample; base qualities were not kept. The sample contains more than one DNA sequence encoding this CDR3. The goal of deep resolution MiSeq sequencing was a depth between 1 in 1 million and 1 in 200,000 T cells, and coverage averaged 10x per clonotype. The immunoSEQ hsTCRB Kit was used to generate the TCR beta libraries. Processing in the source paper ran as follows. Data were analyzed with ImmunoSEQ Data Assistant and ImmunoSEQ Analyzer, with V, D and J genes assigned per IMGT definitions. Clonality, with values ranging from 0 to 1, was calculated as one minus the normalized Shannon entropy of productive rearrangement frequencies. Only overrepresented clonotypes making up at least 0.05% of each patient's repertoire were included in the public clonotype analysis. Roughly 13 age-matched healthy donor repertoires from immuneACCESS served as clonality controls. This immuneACCESS table, as held by TCRdb, lists in-frame sequences with V and J called but not all clones. Of the missing ones, under half trace to an unresolved V gene in checked studies; the others have no known cause. V and J calls and clone size are given by that table; D and trimming were obtained from the DNA. The table for this sample lists about 200,000 clones; more than 75% of them were counted only once. 9.5% to 12% of the sample lies in the top ten.

This sample is drawn from a study of cytotoxic CD8 clonotypes in ibrutinib-treated CLL (TCRdb year 2021). Regarding the complete study: The cohort had ten to twelve relapsed/refractory and around 15 treatment-naive patients; some 17 were IGHV unmutated. Responses were partial in approximately 24 patients and complete in 2; after median about 68 months follow-up, some 15 stayed in remission and approximately twelve progressed. Response samples were obtained after a median of 12 months of treatment, with a range of about 6 to 36 months. An average of roughly 270,000 productive templates and 94,082 productive rearrangements was obtained per sample. Longitudinal samples were available for about 30% of the roughly 86 trial participants. Cryopreserved peripheral blood mononuclear cells were collected before treatment, at response, and at either disease progression or sustained remission. All remission and progressive disease samples were collected while patients were still receiving ibrutinib.

Here is what the overall study found, with its caveats: Public clonotypes were found to be uncommon and were observed to contract or remain stable during treatment; the increase in clonality was shown to reflect expansion of private clonotypes at ibrutinib response. Sampling times were not matched between patients in sustained remission and patients whose disease was progressing, and lymph node repertoires were not examined. Clonality increased at ibrutinib response, stayed stable in sustained remission, and fell back toward baseline at progression. At baseline, clonality was higher than in age-matched healthy donors and showed a strong correlation with circulating CD8+ T-cell counts.

The sample's time point, from its label and the paper: approximately eleven months on ibrutinib. Approximately 2 micrograms of genomic DNA were extracted from cryopreserved PBMCs for TCR beta library preparation. High-throughput TCR beta sequencing was performed on longitudinal blood samples from CLL patients receiving ibrutinib monotherapy. Patients were enrolled in a phase 2 open-label single-center ibrutinib monotherapy trial. The cysteine opens and the phenylalanine closes a CDR3 of 11 amino acids. CDR3 DNA is the only sequence kept; it has 33 bases, read in frame from the first base. Trimming takes 0 bases from V and 4 bases from J, and the germline ends sit 4 bases apart. Reading the germline V gene (reference sequence) gives CDR1 GTSNPN and CDR2 SVGIG.

The V and J segments used are TRBV30 and TRBJ2-7; the D gene is not confidently resolved. The source was PBMCs, collected after 12 months of ibrutinib treatment. This clonotype originated in a human donor with chronic lymphocytic leukemia. The nucleotides read TGTGCCTGGAGTGTTGGGTACGAGCAGTACTTC. This sequence encodes CAWSVGYEQYF.